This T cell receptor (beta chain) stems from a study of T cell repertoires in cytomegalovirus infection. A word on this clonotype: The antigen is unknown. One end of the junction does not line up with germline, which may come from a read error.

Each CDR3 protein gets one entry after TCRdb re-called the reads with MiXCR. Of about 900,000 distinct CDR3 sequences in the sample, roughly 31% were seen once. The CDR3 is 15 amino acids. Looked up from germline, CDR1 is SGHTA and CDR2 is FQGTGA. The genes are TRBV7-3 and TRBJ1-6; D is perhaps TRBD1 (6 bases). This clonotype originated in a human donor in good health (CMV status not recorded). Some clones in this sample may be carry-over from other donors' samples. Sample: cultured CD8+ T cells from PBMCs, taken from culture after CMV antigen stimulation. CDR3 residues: CTSSLSARGNSPLHF. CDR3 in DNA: TGTACCAGCAGCTTAAGCGCCAGGGGAAATTCACCCCTCCACTTT.